This TCR beta chain was recovered during a study of blood T cell repertoires in COVID-19. Study in general: The United States, Italy and Spain provided the acute and convalescent COVID-19 samples.

Cohort assignment relied on participant-reported clinical history. In the authors' workflow: By means of reference gene primer amplification, nucleated cell counts were estimated. TCRdb's table, derived via immunoSEQ multiplex PCR, lists solely in-frame clones and lacks some. The V and J calls and clone size are taken from that table; D and trimming were inferred from the DNA. The sample has 350,000 to 400,000 clones, roughly 90% seen once. This TCR derives from a middle-aged woman who had been exposed to COVID-19. The sequenced material came from PBMCs or T cells enriched from blood (not recorded which).

This CDR3 reads CASSPSPLSGRMGTEAFF. DNA for the CDR3: TGTGCCAGTAGTCCGTCCCCCCTGTCGGGGAGGATGGGCACTGAAGCTTTCTTT. This chain uses TRBV19 with TRBJ1-1; D is unclear. The germline V gene encodes CDR1 LNHDA and CDR2 SQIVND (reference sequence). The CDR3 has 18 residues. With 5 bases removed from V and 4 bases from J, the gap between germline ends came to 26 bases.